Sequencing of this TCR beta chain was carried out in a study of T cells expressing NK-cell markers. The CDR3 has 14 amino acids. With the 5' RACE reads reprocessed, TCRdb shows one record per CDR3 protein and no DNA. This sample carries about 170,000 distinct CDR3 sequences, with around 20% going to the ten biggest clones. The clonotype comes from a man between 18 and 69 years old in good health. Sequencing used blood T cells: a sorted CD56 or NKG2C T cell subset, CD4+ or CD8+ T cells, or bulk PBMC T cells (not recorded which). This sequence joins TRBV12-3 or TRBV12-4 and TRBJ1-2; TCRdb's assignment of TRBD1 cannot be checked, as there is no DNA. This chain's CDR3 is CASSHQGAGYGYTF.